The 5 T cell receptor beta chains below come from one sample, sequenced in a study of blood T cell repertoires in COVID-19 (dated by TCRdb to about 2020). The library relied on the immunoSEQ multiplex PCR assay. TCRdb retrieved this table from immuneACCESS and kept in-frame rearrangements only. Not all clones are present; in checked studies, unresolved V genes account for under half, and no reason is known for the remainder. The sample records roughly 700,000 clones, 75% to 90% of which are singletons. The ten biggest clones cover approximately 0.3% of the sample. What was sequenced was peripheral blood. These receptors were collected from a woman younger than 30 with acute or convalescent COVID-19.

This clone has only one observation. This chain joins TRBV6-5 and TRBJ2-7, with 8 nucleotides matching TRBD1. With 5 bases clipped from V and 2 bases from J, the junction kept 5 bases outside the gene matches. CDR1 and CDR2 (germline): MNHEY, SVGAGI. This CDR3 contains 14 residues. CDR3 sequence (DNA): TGTGCCAGCAGTCCCCGGACAGGGCCCTACGAGCAGTACTTC. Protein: CASSPRTGPYEQYF.

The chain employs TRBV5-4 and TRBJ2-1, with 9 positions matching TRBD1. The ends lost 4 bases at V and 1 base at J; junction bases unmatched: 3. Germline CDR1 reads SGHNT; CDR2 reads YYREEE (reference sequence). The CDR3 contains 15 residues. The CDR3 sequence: CASSPGTGSYNEQFF. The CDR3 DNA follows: TGTGCCAGCAGCCCGGGGACAGGGTCCTACAATGAGCAGTTCTTC.

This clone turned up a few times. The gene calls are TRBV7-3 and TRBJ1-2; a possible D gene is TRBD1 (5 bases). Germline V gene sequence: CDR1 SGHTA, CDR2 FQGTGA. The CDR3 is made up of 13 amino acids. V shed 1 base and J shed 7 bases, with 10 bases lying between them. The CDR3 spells CASSLITGGGYTF. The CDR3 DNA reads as TGTGCCAGCAGCTTAATCACGGGGGGTGGCTACACCTTC.

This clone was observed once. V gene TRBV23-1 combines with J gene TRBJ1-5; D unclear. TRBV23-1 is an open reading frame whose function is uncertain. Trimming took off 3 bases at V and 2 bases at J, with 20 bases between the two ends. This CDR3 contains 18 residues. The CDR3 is CASSHHWTSQWGNQPQHF. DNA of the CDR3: TGCGCCAGCAGTCACCACTGGACTAGCCAGTGGGGCAATCAGCCCCAGCATTTT.

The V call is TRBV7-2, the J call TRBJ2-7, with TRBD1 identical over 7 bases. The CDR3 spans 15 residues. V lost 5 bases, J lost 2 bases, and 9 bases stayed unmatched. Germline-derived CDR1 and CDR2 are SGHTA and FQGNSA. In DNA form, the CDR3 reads TGTGCCAGCAGCACTGGACAGGCGGGCACCTACGAGCAGTACTTC. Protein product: CASSTGQAGTYEQYF. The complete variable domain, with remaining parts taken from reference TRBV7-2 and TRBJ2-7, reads GAGVSQSPSNKVTEKGKDVELRCDPISGHTALYWYRQSLGQGLEFLIYFQGNSAPDKSGLPSDRFSAERTGGSVSTLTIQRTQQEDSAVYLCASSTGQAGTYEQYFGPGTRLTVT.